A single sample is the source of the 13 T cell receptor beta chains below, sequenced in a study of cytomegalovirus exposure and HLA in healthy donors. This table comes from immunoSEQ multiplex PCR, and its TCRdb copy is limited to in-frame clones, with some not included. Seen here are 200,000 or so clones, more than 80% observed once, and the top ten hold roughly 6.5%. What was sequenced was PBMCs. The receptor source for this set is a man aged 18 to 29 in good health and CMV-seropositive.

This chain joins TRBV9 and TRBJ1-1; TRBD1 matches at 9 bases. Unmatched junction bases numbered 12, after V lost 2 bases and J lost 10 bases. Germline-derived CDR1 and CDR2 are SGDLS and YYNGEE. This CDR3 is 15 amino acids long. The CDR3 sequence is CASSVSGTGPSGAFF. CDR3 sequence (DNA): TGTGCCAGCAGCGTCAGTGGGACAGGGCCCTCAGGAGCTTTCTTT.

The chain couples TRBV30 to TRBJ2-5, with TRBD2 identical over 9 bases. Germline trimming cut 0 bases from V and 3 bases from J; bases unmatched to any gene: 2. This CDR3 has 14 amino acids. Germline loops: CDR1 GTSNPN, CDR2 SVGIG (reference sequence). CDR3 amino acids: CAWSVSGSEETQYF. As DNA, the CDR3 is TGTGCCTGGAGTGTTAGCGGGAGTGAAGAGACCCAGTACTTC.

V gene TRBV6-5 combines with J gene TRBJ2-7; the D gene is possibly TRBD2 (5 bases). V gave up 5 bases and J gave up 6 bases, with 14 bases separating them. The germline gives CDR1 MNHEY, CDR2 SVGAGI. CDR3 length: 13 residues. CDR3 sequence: CASSPRGFPEQYF. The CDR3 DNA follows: TGTGCCAGCAGTCCAAGAGGGTTCCCCGAGCAGTACTTC.

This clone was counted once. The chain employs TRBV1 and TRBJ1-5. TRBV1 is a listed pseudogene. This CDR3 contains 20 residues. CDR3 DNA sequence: TGCACCAGCAGCCAGGGAGATCGGGTCAGTGGGCCGAGTAGCAATCAGCCCCAGCATTTT. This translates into CTSSQGDRVSGPSSNQPQHF.

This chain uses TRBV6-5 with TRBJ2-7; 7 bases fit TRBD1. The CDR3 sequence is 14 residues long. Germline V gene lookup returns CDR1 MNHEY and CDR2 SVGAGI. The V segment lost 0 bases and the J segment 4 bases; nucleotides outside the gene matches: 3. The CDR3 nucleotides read TGTGCCAGCAGTTACTCCGACAGGGCATACGAGCAGTACTTC. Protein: CASSYSDRAYEQYF.

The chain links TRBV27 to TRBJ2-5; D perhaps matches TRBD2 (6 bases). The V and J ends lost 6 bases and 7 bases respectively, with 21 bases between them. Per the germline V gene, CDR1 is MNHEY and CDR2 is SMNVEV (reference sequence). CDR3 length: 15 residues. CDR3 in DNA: TGTGCCAGCAGGCGGGGCCCAGCGCCCACGTGGACCCAGTACTTC. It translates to CASRRGPAPTWTQYF.

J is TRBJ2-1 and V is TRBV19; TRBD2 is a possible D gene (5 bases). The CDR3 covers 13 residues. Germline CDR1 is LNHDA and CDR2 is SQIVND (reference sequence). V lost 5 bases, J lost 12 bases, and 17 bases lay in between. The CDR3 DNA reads TGTGCCAGTAGTCCCTCACTAGGTCGGGGGCAGTTCTTC. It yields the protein CASSPSLGRGQFF.

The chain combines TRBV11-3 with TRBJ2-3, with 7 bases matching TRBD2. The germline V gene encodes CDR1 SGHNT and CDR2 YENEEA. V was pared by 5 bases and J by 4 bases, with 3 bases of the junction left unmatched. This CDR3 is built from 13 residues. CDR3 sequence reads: CASSPGGSDTQYF. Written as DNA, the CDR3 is TGTGCCAGCAGCCCGGGGGGATCAGATACGCAGTATTTT.

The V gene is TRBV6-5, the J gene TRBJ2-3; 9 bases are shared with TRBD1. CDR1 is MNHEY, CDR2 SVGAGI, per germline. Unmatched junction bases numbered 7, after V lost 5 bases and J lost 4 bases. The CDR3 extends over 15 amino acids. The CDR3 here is CASSTRDREADTQYF. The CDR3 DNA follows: TGTGCCAGCAGTACCCGGGACAGGGAGGCAGATACGCAGTATTTT.

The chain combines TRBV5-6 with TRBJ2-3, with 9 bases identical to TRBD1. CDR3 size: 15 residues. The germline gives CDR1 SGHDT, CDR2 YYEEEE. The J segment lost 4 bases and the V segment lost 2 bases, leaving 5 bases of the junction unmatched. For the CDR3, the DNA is TGTGCCAGCAGCTTTCCGGGACAGGGCTCAGATACGCAGTATTTT. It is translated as CASSFPGQGSDTQYF.

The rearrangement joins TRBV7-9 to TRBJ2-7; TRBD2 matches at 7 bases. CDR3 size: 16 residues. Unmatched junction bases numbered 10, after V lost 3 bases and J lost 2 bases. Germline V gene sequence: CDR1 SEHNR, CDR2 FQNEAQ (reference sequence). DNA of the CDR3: TGTGCCAGCAGCTTGTCCCTGCCTAGCGGACCCTACGAGCAGTACTTC. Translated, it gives CASSLSLPSGPYEQYF.

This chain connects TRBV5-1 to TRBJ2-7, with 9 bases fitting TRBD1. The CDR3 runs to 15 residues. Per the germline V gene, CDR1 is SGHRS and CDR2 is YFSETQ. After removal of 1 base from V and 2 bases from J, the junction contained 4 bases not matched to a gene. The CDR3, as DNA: TGCGCCAGCAGCTTGATGGACAGGGGTACCTACGAGCAGTACTTC. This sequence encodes CASSLMDRGTYEQYF.

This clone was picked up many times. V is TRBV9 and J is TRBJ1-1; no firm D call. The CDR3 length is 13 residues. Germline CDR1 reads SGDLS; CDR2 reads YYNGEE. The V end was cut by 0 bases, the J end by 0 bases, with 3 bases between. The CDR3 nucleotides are TGTGCCAGCAGCGTAGACATGAACACTGAAGCTTTCTTT. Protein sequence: CASSVDMNTEAFF.